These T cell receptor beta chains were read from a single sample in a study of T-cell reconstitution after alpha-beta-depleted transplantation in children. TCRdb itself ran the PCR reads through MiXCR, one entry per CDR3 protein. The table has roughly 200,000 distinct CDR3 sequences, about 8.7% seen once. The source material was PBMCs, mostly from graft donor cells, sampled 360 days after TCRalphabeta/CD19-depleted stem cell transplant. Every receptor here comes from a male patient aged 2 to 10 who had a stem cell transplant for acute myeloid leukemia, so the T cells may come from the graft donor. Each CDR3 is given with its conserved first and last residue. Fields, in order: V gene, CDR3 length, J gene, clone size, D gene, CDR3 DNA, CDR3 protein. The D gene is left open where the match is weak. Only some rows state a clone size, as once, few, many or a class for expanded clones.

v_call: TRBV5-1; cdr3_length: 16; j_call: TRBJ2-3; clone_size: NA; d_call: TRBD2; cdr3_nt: TGCGCCAGCAGCTTGGGCGGACTAGCGGGGACAGATACGCAGTATTTT; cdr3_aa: CASSLGGLAGTDTQYF
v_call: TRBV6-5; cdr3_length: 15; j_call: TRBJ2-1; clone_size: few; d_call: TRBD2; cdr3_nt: TGTGCCAGCAGTTTATCAGCGGGAGGTGGGGTTGAGCAGTTCTTC; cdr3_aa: CASSLSAGGGVEQFF
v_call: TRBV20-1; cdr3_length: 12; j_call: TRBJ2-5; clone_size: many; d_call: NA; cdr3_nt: TGCAGTGCTAGGGGGGGATGGGAGACCCAGTACTTC; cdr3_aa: CSARGGWETQYF
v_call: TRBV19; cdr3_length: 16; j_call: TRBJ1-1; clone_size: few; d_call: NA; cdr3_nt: TGTGCCAGTAGTATCCCGAGCAGGCCTGTGGACACTGAAGCTTTCTTT; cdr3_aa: CASSIPSRPVDTEAFF
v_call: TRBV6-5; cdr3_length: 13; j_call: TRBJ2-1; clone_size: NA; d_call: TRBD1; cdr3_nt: TGTGCCAGCCACAGGGGCCCCTACAATGAGCAGTTCTTC; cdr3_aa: CASHRGPYNEQFF
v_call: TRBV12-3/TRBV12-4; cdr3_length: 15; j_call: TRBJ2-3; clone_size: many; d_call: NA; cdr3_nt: TGTGCCAGCAGTCTCCAGGGGATTAGCACAGATACGCAGTATTTT; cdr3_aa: CASSLQGISTDTQYF
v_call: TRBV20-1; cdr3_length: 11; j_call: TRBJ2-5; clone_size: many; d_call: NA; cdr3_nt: TGCAGTGCTAGATACCAAGAGACCCAGTACTTC; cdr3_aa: CSARYQETQYF
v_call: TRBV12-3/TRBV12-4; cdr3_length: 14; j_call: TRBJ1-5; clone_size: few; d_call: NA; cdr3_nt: TGTGCCAGCAGTTTAGAGGGCCGGAAACCGCCCCAGCATTTT; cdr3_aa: CASSLEGRKPPQHF
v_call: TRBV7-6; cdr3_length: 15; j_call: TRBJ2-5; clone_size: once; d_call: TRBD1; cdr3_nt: TGTGCCAGCAGCTTAGTCCGGGACAGCCAAGAGACCCAGTACTTC; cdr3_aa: CASSLVRDSQETQYF
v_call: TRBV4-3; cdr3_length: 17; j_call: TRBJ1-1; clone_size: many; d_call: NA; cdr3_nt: TGCGCCAGCAGCCAAGATTGGTTTGAGGATGTGGCCACTGAAGCTTTCTTT; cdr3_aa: CASSQDWFEDVATEAFF
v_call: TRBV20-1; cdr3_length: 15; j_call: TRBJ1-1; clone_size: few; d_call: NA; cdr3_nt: TGCAGTGCTAGAGATCTACCTATCCCTAACACTGAAGCTTTCTTT; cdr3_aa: CSARDLPIPNTEAFF
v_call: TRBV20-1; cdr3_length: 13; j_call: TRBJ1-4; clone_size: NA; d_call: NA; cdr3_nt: TGCAGTGCTGGTACGGCAGCAAATGAAAAACTGTTTTTT; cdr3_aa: CSAGTAANEKLFF
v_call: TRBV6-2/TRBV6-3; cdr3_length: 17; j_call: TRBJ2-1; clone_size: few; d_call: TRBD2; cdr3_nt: TGTGCCAGCAGTTATGGTCCACTAGCGGGCACCTACAATGAGCAGTTCTTC; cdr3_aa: CASSYGPLAGTYNEQFF
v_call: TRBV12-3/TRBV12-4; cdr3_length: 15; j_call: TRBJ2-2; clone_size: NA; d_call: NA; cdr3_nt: TGTGCCAGCACTTTCGGACAGTCGAACACCGGGGAGCTGTTTTTT; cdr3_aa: CASTFGQSNTGELFF
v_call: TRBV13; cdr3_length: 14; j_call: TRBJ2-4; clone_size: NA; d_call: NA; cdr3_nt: TGTGCCAGCAGCGGTTCTGAAGCCAAAAACATTCAGTACTTC; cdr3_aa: CASSGSEAKNIQYF
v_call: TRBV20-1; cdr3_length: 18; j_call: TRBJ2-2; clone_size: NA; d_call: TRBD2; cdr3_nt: TGCAGTGCTAGAGGAGTAAGGCAGCGGGGGGCCAACACCGGGGAGCTGTTTTTT; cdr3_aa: CSARGVRQRGANTGELFF
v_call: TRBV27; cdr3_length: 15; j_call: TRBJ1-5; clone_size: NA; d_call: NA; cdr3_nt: TGTGCCAGCAGTTTAGGGGGGAGCGGGAATCAGCCCCAGCATTTT; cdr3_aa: CASSLGGSGNQPQHF
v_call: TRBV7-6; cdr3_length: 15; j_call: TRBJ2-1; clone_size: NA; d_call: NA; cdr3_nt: TGTGCCAGCAGCTTAGAGGACTCTCCGCAATTGGAGCAGTTCTTC; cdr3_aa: CASSLEDSPQLEQFF
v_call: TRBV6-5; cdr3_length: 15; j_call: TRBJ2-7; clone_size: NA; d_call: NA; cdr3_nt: TGTGCCAGCAGTTACCATCCGACGGCCGCCTACGAGCAGTACTTC; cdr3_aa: CASSYHPTAAYEQYF
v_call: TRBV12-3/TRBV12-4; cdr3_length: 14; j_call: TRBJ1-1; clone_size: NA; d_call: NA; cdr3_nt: TGTGCCAGCAGTCCCTCAACAGGGTGGACTGAAGCTTTCTTT; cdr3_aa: CASSPSTGWTEAFF
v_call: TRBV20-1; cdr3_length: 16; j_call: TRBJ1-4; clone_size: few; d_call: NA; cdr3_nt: TGCAGTGCTATGGGTCACTCTTACCCGTATGGGGAAAAACTGTTTTTT; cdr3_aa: CSAMGHSYPYGEKLFF
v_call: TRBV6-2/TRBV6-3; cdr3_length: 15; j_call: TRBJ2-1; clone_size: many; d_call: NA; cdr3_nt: TGTGCCAGCAGCCAAGATAGCGACTCCTACAATGAGCAGTTCTTC; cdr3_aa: CASSQDSDSYNEQFF
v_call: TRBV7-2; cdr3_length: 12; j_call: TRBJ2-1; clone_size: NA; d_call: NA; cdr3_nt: TGTGCCCTGGGGGGACGATACAATGAGCAGTTCTTC; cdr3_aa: CALGGRYNEQFF
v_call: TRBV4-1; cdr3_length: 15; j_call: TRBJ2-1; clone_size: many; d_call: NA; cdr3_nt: TGCGCCAGCCGAGACATCCCGGTTCGTAATGATGAGCAGTTCTTC; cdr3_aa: CASRDIPVRNDEQFF
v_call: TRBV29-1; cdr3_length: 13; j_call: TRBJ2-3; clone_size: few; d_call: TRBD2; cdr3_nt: TGCAGCGTTGGCGGGAGATTGTCAGATACGCAGTATTTT; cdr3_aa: CSVGGRLSDTQYF
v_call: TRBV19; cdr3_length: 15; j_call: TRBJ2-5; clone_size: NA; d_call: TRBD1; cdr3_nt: TGTGCCAGTCCGACGAGACATGACAGGGACGAGACCCAGTACTTC; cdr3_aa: CASPTRHDRDETQYF
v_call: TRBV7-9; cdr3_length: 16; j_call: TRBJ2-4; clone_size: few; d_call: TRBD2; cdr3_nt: TGTGCCAGCAGCTTCGGGACTAGCTACGTCAAAAACATTCAGTACTTC; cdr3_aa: CASSFGTSYVKNIQYF
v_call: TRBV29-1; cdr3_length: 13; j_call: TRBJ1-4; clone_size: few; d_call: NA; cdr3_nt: TGCAGCGTCCTCAGACCTACTAATGAAAAACTGTTTTTT; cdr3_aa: CSVLRPTNEKLFF
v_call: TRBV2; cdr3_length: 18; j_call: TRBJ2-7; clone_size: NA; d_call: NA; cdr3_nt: TGTGCCAGCAGTCGTCCCTATCGAGACTACCTACTAGACTACGAGCAGTACTTC; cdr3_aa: CASSRPYRDYLLDYEQYF
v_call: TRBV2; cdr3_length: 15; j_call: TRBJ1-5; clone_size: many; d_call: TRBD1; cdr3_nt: TGTGCCAGCACCCAGACAGGGCTCTCCAATCAGCCCCAGCATTTT; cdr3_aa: CASTQTGLSNQPQHF
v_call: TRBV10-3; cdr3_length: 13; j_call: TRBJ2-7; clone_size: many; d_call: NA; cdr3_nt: TGTGCCATCAGACGGACAGAGAACTACGAGCAGTACTTC; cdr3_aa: CAIRRTENYEQYF
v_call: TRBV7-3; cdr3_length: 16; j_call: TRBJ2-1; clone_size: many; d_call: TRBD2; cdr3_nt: TGTGCCAGCAGCTTGACTAGCGGGGGAATTTACAATGAGCAGTTCTTC; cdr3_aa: CASSLTSGGIYNEQFF
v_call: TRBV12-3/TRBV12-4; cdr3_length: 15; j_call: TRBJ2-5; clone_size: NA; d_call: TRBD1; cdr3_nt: TGTGCCAGCAGACTCCGGACAGGGCTGGGGGAGACCCAGTACTTC; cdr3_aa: CASRLRTGLGETQYF
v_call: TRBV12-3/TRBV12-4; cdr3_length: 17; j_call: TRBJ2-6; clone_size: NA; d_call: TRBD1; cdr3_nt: TGTGCCAGCAGTTATGGACAGGGGGTGGGGGGGGCCAACGTCCTGACTTTC; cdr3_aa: CASSYGQGVGGANVLTF
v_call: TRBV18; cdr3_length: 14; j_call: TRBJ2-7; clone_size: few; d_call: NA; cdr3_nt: TGTGCCAGCTCCTCATTCGGCGTTATCTACGAGCAGTACTTC; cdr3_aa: CASSSFGVIYEQYF
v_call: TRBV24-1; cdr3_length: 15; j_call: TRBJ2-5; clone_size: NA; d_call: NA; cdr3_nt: TGTGCCACCATCTGGGGCAGGGAAGGCCAAGAGACCCAGTACTTC; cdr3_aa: CATIWGREGQETQYF
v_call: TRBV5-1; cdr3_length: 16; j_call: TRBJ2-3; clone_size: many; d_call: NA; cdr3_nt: TGCGCCAGCACCCTAGGCGGGGTGCTCATCACAGATACGCAGTATTTT; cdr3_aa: CASTLGGVLITDTQYF
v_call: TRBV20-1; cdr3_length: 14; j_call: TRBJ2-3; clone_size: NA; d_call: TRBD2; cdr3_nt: TGCAGTGCTAGAGAGGGACTATACACAGATACGCAGTATTTT; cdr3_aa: CSAREGLYTDTQYF
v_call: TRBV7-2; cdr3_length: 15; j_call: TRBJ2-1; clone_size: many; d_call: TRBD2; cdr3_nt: TGTGCCAGCAGCTTAACTAGCGGATTATACAATGAGCAGTTCTTC; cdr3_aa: CASSLTSGLYNEQFF
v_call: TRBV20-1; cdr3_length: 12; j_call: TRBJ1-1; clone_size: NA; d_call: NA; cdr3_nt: TGCAGTGCAGCACCCCCCCTAGGAAGCGCTTTCTTT; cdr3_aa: CSAAPPLGSAFF
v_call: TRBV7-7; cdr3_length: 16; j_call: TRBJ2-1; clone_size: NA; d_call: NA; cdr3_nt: TGTGCTAGCAGCCACCAGCGGTCAAGCTCCTACAATGAGCAGTTCTTC; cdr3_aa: CASSHQRSSSYNEQFF
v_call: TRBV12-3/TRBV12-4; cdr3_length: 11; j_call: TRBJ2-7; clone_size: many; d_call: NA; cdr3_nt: TGTGCCAGCAGCCCGGGGTACGAGCAGTACTTC; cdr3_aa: CASSPGYEQYF